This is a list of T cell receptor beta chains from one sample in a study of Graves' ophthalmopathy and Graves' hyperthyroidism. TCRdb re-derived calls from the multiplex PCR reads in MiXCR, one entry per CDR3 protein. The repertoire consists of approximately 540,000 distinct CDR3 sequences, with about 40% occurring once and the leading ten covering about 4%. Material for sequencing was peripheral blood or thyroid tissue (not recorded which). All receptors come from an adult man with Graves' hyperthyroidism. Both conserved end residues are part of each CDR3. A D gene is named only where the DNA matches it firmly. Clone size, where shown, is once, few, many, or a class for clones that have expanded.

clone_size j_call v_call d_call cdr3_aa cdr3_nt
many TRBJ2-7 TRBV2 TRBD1 CASRYDRGSTYEQYF TGTGCCAGCAGGTACGACAGGGGGAGTACCTACGAGCAGTACTTC
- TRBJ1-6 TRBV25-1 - CARWSLDSGTVSVSPLHF TGTGCCAGATGGTCCCTGGACAGTGGCACCGTTAGTGTTTCACCCCTCCACTTT
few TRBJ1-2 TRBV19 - CASSNNGALGYTF TGTGCCAGTAGTAATAATGGGGCCTTGGGCTACACCTTC
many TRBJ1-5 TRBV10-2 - CASSESSGGYSNQPQHF TGCGCCAGCAGTGAGTCGTCTGGGGGCTATAGCAATCAGCCCCAGCATTTT
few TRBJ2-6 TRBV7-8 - CASSLLGGSANVLTF TGTGCCAGCAGCTTACTGGGGGGCAGCGCTAACGTCCTGACTTTC
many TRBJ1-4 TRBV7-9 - CASSPTPSPWGENEKLFF TGTGCCAGCAGCCCTACTCCCTCGCCGTGGGGGGAGAATGAAAAACTGTTTTTT
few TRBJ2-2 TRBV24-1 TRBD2 CATRGTSGSTGTGELFF TGTGCCACCAGGGGGACTAGCGGGAGTACGGGCACCGGGGAGCTGTTTTTT
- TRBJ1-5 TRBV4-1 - CASSQEAQALRPQHF TGCGCCAGCAGCCAAGAGGCCCAGGCTCTGAGGCCCCAGCATTTT
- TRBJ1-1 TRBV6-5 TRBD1 CASRQALGTGATEAFF TGTGCCAGCAGGCAAGCTTTGGGGACAGGGGCCACTGAAGCTTTCTTT
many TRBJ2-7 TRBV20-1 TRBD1 CSAMDRGRNEQYF TGCAGTGCTATGGACAGGGGTAGGAACGAGCAGTACTTC
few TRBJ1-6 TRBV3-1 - CASSQVPGSPLHF TGTGCCAGCAGCCAAGTCCCGGGTTCACCCCTCCACTTT
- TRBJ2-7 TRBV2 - CASSSSRDEQYF TGTGCCAGCAGTTCTAGTCGGGACGAGCAGTACTTC
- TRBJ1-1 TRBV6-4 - CASSPLEGRVTEAFF TGTGCCAGCTCACCACTGGAGGGCCGGGTAACTGAAGCTTTCTTT
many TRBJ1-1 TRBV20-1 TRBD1 CKKGANTEAFF TGCAAAAAGGGGGCGAACACTGAAGCTTTCTTT
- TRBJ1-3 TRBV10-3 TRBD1 CAIKGTENTIYF TGTGCCATCAAAGGGACAGAGAACACCATATATTTT
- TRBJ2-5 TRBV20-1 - CSANMGTGQETQYF TGCAGTGCTAACATGGGGACGGGCCAAGAGACCCAGTACTTC
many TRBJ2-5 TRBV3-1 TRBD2 CASSQVGLAGQETQYF TGTGCCAGCAGCCAAGTTGGACTAGCGGGCCAAGAGACCCAGTACTTC
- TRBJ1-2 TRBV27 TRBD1 CASRRTGPYGYTF TGTGCCAGCAGACGGACAGGACCCTATGGCTACACCTTC
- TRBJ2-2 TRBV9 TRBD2 CASSGGGLFF TGTGCCAGCAGCGGGGGGGGGCTGTTTTTT
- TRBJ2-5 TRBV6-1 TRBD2 CASNPGTSGGETQYF TGTGCCAGCAACCCCGGGACTTCGGGGGGAGAGACCCAGTACTTC
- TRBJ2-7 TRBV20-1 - CSASYTGELYF TGCAGTGCTAGTTACACCGGGGAGCTGTACTTC
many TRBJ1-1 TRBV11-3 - CASSRSADTEAFF TGTGCCAGCAGCCGCTCGGCGGACACTGAAGCTTTCTTT
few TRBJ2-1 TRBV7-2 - CASSLVSGDNEQFF TGTGCCAGCAGCTTAGTGTCAGGAGACAATGAGCAGTTCTTC
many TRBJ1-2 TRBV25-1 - CASSGLKGIGYGYTF TGTGCCAGCAGTGGTCTGAAGGGGATCGGCTATGGCTACACCTTC
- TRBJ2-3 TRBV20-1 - CSAGSATGFDTQYF TGCAGTGCTGGGTCGGCTACGGGATTTGATACGCAGTATTTT
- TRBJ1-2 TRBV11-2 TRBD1 CASSLWGQGDGYTF TGTGCCAGCAGCTTATGGGGGCAGGGGGATGGCTACACCTTC
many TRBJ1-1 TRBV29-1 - CSVVKNGQEAFF TGCAGCGTTGTAAAGAACGGACAGGAAGCTTTCTTT
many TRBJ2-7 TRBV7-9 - CASRVGDGSNYEQYF TGTGCCAGCAGGGTTGGCGACGGATCCAACTACGAGCAGTACTTC
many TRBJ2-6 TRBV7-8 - CASSPRQVLSGANVLTF TGTGCCAGCAGCCCGAGACAGGTTCTCTCTGGGGCCAACGTCCTGACTTTC
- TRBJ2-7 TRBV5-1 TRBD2 CASSCGLAGPYEQYF TGCGCCAGCAGCTGCGGACTAGCGGGACCCTACGAGCAGTACTTC
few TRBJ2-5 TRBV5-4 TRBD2 CASSLAGLARMETQYF TGTGCCAGCAGCTTGGCCGGACTAGCGAGGATGGAGACCCAGTACTTC